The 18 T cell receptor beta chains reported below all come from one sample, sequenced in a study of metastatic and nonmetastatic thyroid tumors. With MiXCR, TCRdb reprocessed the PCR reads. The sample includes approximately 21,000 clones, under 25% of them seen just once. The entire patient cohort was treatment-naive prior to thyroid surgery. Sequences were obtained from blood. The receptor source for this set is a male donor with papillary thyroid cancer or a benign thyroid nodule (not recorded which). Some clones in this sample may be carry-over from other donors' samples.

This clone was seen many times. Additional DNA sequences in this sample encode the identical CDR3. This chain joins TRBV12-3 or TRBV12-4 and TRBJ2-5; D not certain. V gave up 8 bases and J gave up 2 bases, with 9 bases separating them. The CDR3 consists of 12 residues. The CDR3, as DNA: TGTGCCAGCGGATTGGGGCAAGAGACCCAGTACTTC. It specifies CASGLGQETQYF.

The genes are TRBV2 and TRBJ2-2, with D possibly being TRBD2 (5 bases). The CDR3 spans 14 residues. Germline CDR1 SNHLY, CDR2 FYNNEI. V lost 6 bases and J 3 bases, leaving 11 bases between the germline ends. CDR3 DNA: TGTGCCAGCAGCACTAGAAAAGACACCGGGGAGCTGTTTTTT. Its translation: CASSTRKDTGELFF.

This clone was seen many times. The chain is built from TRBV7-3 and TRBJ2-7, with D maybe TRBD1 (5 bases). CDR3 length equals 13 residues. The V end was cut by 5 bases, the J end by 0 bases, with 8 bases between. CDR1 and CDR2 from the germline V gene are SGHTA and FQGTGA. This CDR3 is CASSHDSSYEQYF. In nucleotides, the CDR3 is TGTGCCAGCAGCCACGACAGCTCCTACGAGCAGTACTTC. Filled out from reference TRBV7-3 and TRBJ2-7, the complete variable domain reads GAGVSQTPSNKVTEKGKYVELRCDPISGHTALYWYRQSLGQGPEFLIYFQGTGAADDSGLPNDRFFAVRPEGSVSTLKIQRTERGDSAVYLCASSHDSSYEQYFGPGTRLTVT.

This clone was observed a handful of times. The CDR3 sequence is CASRRGRANQPQHF. For the CDR3, the DNA is TGTGCCAGCAGGAGGGGCAGGGCCAATCAGCCCCAGCATTTT. The chain recombines TRBV6-1 with TRBJ1-5; D possibly corresponds to TRBD1 (5 bases). Deletions cut 6 bases from V and 3 bases from J, with 12 bases between. Germline values: CDR1 MNHNS, CDR2 SASEGT. This CDR3 comprises 14 residues.

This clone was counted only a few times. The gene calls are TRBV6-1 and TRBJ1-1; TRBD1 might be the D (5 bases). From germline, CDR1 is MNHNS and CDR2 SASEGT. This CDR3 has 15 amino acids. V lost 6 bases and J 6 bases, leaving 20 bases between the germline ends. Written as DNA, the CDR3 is TGTGCCAGCAGCGACACGACAGACCGTATCGCTGAAGCTTTCTTT. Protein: CASSDTTDRIAEAFF.

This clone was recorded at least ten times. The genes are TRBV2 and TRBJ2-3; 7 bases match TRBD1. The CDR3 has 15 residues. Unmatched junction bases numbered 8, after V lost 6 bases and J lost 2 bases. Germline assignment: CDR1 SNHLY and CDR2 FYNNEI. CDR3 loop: CASSKRTGLTDTQYF. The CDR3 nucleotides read TGTGCCAGCAGCAAAAGGACAGGCCTCACAGATACGCAGTATTTT.

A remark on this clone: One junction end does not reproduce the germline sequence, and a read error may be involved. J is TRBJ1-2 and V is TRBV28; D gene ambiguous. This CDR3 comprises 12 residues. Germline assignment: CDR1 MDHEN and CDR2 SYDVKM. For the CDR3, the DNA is TGTGCCAGCGGACCACTGTACTATGTCTACACCTTC. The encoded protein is CASGPLYYVYTF.

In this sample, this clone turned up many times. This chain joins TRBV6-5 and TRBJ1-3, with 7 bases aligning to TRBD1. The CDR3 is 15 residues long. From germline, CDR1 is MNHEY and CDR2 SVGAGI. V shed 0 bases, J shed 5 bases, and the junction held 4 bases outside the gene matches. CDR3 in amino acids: CASSYSGTARNTIYF. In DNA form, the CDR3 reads TGTGCCAGCAGTTACTCAGGGACAGCCAGAAACACCATATATTTT.

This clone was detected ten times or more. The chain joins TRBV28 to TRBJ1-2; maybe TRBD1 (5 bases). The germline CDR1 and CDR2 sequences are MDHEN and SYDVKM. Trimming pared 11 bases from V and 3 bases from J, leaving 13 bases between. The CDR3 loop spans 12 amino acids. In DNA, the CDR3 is TGTGCCGCAGCAGGGCTATACTATGGCTACACCTTC. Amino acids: CAAAGLYYGYTF.

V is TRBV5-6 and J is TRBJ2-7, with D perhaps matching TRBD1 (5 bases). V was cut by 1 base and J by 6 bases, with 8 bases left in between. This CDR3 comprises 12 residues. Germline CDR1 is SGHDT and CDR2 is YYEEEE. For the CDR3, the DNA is TGTGCCAGCAGCTTGTCAGGGCTCGAGCAGTACTTC. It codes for CASSLSGLEQYF. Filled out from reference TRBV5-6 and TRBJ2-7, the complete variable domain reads DAGVTQSPTHLIKTRGQQVTLRCSPKSGHDTVSWYQQALGQGPQFIFQYYEEEERQRGNFPDRFSGHQFPNYSSELNVNALLLGDSALYLCASSLSGLEQYFGPGTRLTVT.

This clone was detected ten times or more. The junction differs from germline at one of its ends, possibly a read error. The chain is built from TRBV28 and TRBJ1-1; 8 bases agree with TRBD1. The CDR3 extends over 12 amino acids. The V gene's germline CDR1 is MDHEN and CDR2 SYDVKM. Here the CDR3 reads CASRDREPETFF. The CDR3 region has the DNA TGTGCCAGCAGGGACAGGGAACCTGAAACTTTCTTT. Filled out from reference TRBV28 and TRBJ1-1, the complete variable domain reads DVKVTQSSRYLVKRTGEKVFLECVQDMDHENMFWYRQDPGLGLRLIYFSYDVKMKEKGDIPEGYSVSREKKERFSLILESASTNQTSMYLCASRDREPETFFGQGTRLTVV.

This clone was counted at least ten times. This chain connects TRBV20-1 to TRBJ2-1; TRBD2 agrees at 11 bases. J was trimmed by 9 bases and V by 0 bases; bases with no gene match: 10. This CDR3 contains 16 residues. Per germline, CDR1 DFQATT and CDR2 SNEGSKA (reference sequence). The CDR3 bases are TGCAGTGCTAGAGACCTAGCGGGAGGAGATAAAGGTGAGCAGTTCTTC. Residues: CSARDLAGGDKGEQFF.

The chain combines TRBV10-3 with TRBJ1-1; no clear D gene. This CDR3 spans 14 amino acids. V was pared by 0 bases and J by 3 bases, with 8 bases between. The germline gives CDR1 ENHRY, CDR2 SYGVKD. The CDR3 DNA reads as TGTGCCATCAGTGAGTCTGTCGACGACACTGAAGCTTTCTTT. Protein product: CAISESVDDTEAFF.

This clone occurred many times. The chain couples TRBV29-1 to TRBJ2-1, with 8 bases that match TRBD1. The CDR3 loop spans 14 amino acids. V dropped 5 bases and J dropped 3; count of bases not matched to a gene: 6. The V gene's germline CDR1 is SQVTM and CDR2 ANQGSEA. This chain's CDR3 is CSVSPGQDYNEQFF. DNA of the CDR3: TGCAGCGTTAGCCCGGGACAGGACTACAATGAGCAGTTCTTC.

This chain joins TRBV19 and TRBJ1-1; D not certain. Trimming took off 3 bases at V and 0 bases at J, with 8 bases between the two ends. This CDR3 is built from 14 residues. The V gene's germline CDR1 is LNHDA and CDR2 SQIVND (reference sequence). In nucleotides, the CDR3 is TGTGCCAGTAGTATCCAGGCAGTGAACACTGAAGCTTTCTTT. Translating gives CASSIQAVNTEAFF.

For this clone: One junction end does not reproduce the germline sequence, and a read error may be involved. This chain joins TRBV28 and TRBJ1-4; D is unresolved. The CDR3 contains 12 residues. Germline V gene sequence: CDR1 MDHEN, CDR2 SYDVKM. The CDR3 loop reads CASSSNLQHRLF. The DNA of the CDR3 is TGTGCCAGCAGTTCCAATTTACAGCATCGGCTTTTT.

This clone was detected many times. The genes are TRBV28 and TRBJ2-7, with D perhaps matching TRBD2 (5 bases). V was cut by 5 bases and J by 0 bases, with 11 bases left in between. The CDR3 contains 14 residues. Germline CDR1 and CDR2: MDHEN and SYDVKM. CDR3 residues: CASSGVGVSYEQYF. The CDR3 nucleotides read TGTGCCAGCAGTGGGGTCGGGGTCTCCTACGAGCAGTACTTC.

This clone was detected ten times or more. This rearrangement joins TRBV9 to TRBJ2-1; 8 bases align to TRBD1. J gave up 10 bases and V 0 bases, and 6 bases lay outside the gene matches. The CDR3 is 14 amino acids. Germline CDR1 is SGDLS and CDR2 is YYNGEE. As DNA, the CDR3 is TGTGCCAGCAGCGTAGCTACTGGGACAGGAGAGCAGTTCTTC. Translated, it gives CASSVATGTGEQFF.